This paragraph reports one T cell receptor (beta chain). Its antigen remains unknown. The data are from a study of cytomegalovirus exposure and HLA in healthy donors. Whole-study results and caveats: As confirmed in vitro, three CMV-associated chains were specific for CMV antigens. Later work showed greater clonal expansion in HLA-associated TCR beta chains than in equally common others. The study put some 150 TCR beta chains on its list as cytomegalovirus-associated.

CDR1 is MNHEY and CDR2 is SMNVEV in the germline V gene (reference sequence). Trimming stripped 6 bases from V and 2 bases from J, with 14 bases between. CDR3 length equals 14 residues. In the PCR, 60 Vbeta and 13 Jbeta primers were used. Generated by immunoSEQ multiplex PCR, the TCRdb table keeps only in-frame clones and is missing some. The sample shows some 140,000 clones, nearly 80% of them seen only once. Material for sequencing was PBMCs. The J gene is TRBJ2-7, the V gene TRBV27, with a tentative D call TRBD2 (6 bases). The TCR was taken from a man under 40 in good health and CMV-seropositive. CDR3 region: CASRGGTDPYEQYF. CDR3 coding DNA: TGTGCCAGCAGGGGGGGTACAGACCCCTACGAGCAGTACTTC.